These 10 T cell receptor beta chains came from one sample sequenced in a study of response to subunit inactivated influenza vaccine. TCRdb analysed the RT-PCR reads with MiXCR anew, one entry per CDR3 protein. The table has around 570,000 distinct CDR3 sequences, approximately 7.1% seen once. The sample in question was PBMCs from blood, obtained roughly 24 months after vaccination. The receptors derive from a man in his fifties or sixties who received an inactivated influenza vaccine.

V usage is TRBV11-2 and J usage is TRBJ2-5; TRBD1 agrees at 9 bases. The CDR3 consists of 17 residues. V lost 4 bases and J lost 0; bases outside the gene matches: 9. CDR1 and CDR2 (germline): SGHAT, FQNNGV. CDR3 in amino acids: CASSSTHRGLYQETQYF. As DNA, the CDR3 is TGTGCCAGCAGCTCAACCCACAGGGGGCTTTACCAAGAGACCCAGTACTTC.

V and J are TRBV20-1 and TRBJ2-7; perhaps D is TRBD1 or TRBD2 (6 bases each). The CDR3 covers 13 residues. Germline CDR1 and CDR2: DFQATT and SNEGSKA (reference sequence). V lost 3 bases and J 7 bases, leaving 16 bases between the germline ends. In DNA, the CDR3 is TGCAGTGCTAGCCGGAGGGGGGCAGGGGAGCAGTACTTC. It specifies CSASRRGAGEQYF.

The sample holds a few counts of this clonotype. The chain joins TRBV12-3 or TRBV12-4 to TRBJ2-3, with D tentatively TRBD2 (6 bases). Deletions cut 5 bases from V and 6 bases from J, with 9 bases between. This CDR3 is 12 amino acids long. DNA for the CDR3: TGTGCCAGCAGTGGACTACTTGATACGCAGTATTTT. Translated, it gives CASSGLLDTQYF.

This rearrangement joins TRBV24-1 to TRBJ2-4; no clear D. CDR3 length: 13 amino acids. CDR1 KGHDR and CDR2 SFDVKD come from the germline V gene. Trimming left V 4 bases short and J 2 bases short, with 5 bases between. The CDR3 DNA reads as TGTGCCACCAGTGAGGTTTCCAAAAACATTCAGTACTTC. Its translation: CATSEVSKNIQYF.

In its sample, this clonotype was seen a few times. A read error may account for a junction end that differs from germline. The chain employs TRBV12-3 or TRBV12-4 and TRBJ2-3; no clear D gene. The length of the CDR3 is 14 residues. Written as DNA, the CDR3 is TGTGCCAGCAGTTTAGGGGATGTCACAAATACGCAGTATTTT. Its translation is CASSLGDVTNTQYF.

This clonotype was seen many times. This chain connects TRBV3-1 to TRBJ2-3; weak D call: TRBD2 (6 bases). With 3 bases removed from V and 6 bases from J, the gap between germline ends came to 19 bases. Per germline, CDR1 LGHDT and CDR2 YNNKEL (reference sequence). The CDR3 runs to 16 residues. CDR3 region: CASSQKGSGRSDTQYF. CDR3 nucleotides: TGTGCCAGCAGCCAGAAAGGGAGCGGGCGTTCGGATACGCAGTATTTT.

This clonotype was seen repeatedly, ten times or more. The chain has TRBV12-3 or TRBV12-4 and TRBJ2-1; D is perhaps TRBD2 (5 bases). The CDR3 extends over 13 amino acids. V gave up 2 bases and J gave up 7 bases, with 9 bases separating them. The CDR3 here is CASSLYGENEQFF. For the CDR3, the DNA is TGTGCCAGCAGTTTATATGGGGAGAATGAGCAGTTCTTC.

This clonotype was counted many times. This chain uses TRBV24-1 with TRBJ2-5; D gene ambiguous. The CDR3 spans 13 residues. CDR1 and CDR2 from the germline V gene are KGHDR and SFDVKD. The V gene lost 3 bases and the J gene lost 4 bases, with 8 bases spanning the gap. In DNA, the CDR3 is TGTGCCACCAGTGATCCCAACAGAGAGACCCAGTACTTC. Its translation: CATSDPNRETQYF.

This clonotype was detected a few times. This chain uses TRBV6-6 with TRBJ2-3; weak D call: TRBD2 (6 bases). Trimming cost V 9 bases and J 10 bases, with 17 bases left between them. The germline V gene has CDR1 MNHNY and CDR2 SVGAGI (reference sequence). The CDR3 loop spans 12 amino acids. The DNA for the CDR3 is TGTGCCAGTGAGGGGACTTCATCAGCGCAGTATTTT. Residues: CASEGTSSAQYF.

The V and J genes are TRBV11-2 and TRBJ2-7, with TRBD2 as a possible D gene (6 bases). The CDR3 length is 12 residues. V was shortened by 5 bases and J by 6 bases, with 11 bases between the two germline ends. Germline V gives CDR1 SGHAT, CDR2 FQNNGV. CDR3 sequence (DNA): TGTGCCAGCAGCCACCGCGGGACCGAGCAGTACTTC. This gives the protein CASSHRGTEQYF.